This TCR beta chain stems from a study of cytomegalovirus exposure and HLA in healthy donors. Regarding the study as a whole: Per published reports, the classifier diagnosed cytomegalovirus status with high specificity and sensitivity.

Vbeta (60) and Jbeta (13) primers were used in the PCR. The repertoire was sequenced with immunoSEQ multiplex PCR; TCRdb's copy has only in-frame clones and lacks some. The table includes more than 80,000 clones, about 89% detected once. Comments on this clone: What it binds is unknown.

CDR3 length: 16 residues. Germline lookup yields CDR1 SGHRS and CDR2 YFSETQ. J lost 0 bases, V lost 4 bases, and 4 bases had no gene match. This clonotype originated in a man aged 25-45 years in good health and CMV-seropositive. Input material: PBMCs. J is TRBJ1-1 and V is TRBV5-1, with 12 bases that match TRBD1. The DNA of the CDR3 is TGCGCCAGCAGCGAGGGACAGGGGGCTATGAACACTGAAGCTTTCTTT. Its translation: CASSEGQGAMNTEAFF. The whole variable domain, filled in from reference TRBV5-1 and TRBJ1-1, reads KAGVTQTPRYLIKTRGQQVTLSCSPISGHRSVSWYQQTPGQGLQFLFEYFSETQRNKGNFPGRFSGRQFSNSRSEMNVSTLELGDSALYLCASSEGQGAMNTEAFFGQGTRLTVV.